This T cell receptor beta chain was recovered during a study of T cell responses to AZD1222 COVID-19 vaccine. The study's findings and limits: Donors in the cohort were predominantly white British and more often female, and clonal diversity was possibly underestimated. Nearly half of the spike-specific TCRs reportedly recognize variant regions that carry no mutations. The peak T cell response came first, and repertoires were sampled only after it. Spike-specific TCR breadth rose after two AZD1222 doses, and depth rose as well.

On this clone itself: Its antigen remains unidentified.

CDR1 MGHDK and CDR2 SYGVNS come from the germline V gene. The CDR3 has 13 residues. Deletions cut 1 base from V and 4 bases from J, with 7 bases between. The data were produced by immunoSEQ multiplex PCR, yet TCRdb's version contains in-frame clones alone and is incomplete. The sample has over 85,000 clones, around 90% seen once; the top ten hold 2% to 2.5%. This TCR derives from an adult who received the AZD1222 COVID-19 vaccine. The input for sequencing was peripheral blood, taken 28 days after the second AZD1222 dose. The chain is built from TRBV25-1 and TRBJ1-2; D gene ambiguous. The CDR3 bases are TGTGCCAGCAGTGAATCAGATTTCTATGGCTACACCTTC. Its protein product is CASSESDFYGYTF.